The 15 T cell receptor beta chains given below trace back to one sample, sequenced in a study of blood T cell repertoires in COVID-19. TCRdb's table, derived via immunoSEQ multiplex PCR, lists solely in-frame clones and lacks some. The table lists more than 80,000 clones, roughly 82% of them singletons. The sequenced material came from peripheral blood. Receptor source: a woman aged 80 or over with active or convalescent COVID-19.

V is TRBV7-3 and J is TRBJ2-3; no firm D call. CDR1 and CDR2 (germline): SGHTA, FQGTGA. V lost 2 bases and J 2 bases, leaving 11 bases between the germline ends. The CDR3 consists of 15 residues. The CDR3: CASSLGWAITDTQYF. The CDR3 DNA reads as TGTGCCAGCAGCTTAGGGTGGGCGATCACAGATACGCAGTATTTT.

The chain is built from TRBV27 and TRBJ1-3, with D tentatively TRBD1 (6 bases). V lost 5 bases, J lost 4 bases, and 18 bases lay in between. The CDR3 spans 16 residues. In germline, CDR1 is MNHEY, CDR2 SMNVEV (reference sequence). CDR3 in amino acids: CASSLRDISFGNTIYF. CDR3 coding DNA: TGTGCCAGCAGTCTCCGGGACATTTCATTCGGAAACACCATATATTTT.

V and J are TRBV18 and TRBJ2-7; weak D call: TRBD1 (6 bases). Germline loops: CDR1 KGHSH, CDR2 LQKENI. This CDR3 spans 15 amino acids. V dropped 0 bases and J dropped 2 bases, with 11 bases sitting between them. DNA for the CDR3: TGTGCCAGCTCACCACCGGCAGGGGCCGCCTACGAGCAGTACTTC. It translates to CASSPPAGAAYEQYF.

The chain combines TRBV3-1 (or the pseudogene TRBV3-2) with TRBJ2-3; 9 bases agree with TRBD2. In germline, CDR1 is LGHDT, CDR2 YNNKEL (reference sequence). V dropped 4 bases and J dropped 3; count of bases not matched to a gene: 11. This CDR3 region has 17 residues. For the CDR3, the DNA is TGTGCCAGCAGCCTGGGCGGGGGGGTTGGTGAAACAGATACGCAGTATTTT. It encodes CASSLGGGVGETDTQYF.

The chain links TRBV6-2 or TRBV6-3 to TRBJ2-2, with unresolved D. Germline CDR1 MNHEY, CDR2 SVGEGT. Trimming stripped 0 bases from V and 2 bases from J, with 7 bases between. The CDR3 runs 15 residues. The CDR3 nucleotides read TGTGCCAGCAGTTACTCGACTGTAAACACCGGGGAGCTGTTTTTT. The encoded protein is CASSYSTVNTGELFF.

The CDR3 DNA follows: TGTGCCAGCAGCATAAGACAGGGGGCTTGGCATTTT. Its translation is CASSIRQGAWHF. The chain carries TRBV7-9 and TRBJ1-5; 10 bases map to TRBD1. Germline V gene sequence: CDR1 SEHNR, CDR2 FQNEAQ (reference sequence). The junction had 7 bases not matched to a gene; V was cut back by 5 bases and J by 15 bases. This CDR3 is built from 12 residues.

The J gene is TRBJ2-7, the V gene TRBV27; TRBD1 matches at 7 bases. Germline-derived CDR1 and CDR2 are MNHEY and SMNVEV (reference sequence). The CDR3 is 13 residues long. Trimming took 3 bases from V and 5 from J; bases not matched to a gene: 4. This chain's CDR3 is CASSFLGQNEQYF. The DNA of the CDR3 is TGTGCCAGCAGTTTTCTGGGACAGAACGAGCAGTACTTC.

This sequence joins TRBV25-1 and TRBJ2-5; no clear D gene. The CDR3 totals 13 residues. Trimming pared 5 bases from V and 1 base from J, leaving 8 bases between. CDR1 is MGHDK, CDR2 SYGVNS, per germline. In nucleotides, the CDR3 is TGTGCCAGCAGTACTACAAGCCAAGAGACCCAGTACTTC. Residues: CASSTTSQETQYF.

The V gene is TRBV7-9, the J gene TRBJ1-4; D is unresolved. This CDR3 contains 11 residues. V shed 1 base and J shed 12 bases, with 6 bases lying between them. From germline, CDR1 is SEHNR and CDR2 FQNEAQ (reference sequence). DNA for the CDR3: TGTGCCAGCAGCTTAGGCACAGAACTGTTTTTT. Protein: CASSLGTELFF.

This sequence joins TRBV5-6 and TRBJ1-1; TRBD1 agrees at 10 bases. With 7 bases clipped from V and 3 bases from J, the junction kept 6 bases outside the gene matches. The CDR3 loop spans 14 amino acids. The germline V gene encodes CDR1 SGHDT and CDR2 YYEEEE. In nucleotides, the CDR3 is TGTGCCAGCGTATCGGACAGGGGGGACACTGAAGCTTTCTTT. Amino acid sequence: CASVSDRGDTEAFF. Full variable domain (outside the CDR3, taken from reference TRBV5-6 and TRBJ1-1): DAGVTQSPTHLIKTRGQQVTLRCSPKSGHDTVSWYQQALGQGPQFIFQYYEEEERQRGNFPDRFSGHQFPNYSSELNVNALLLGDSALYLCASVSDRGDTEAFFGQGTRLTVV.

This clone was seen more than once but under ten times. V is TRBV19 and J is TRBJ1-2; D may be TRBD1 (6 bases). Trimming pared 2 bases from V and 3 bases from J, leaving 13 bases between. CDR1 is LNHDA, CDR2 SQIVND, per germline (reference sequence). The CDR3 runs to 15 residues. The CDR3 DNA follows: TGTGCCAGTAGTATAACGGGGGGCGCATACTATGGCTACACCTTC. Its protein is CASSITGGAYYGYTF. Together with reference TRBV19 and TRBJ1-2, the CDR3 gives the full variable domain: DGGITQSPKYLFRKEGQNVTLSCEQNLNHDAMYWYRQDPGQGLRLIYYSQIVNDFQKGDIAEGYSVSREKKESFPLTVTSAQKNPTAFYLCASSITGGAYYGYTFGSGTRLTVV.

V gene TRBV6-2 or TRBV6-3 combines with J gene TRBJ2-3, with 7 positions matching TRBD2. J was trimmed by 4 bases and V by 5 bases; bases with no gene match: 15. CDR1 and CDR2 (germline): MNHEY, SVGEGT. CDR3 length equals 17 residues. The CDR3 sequence: CASSRGNPGLNPDTQYF. The DNA for the CDR3 is TGTGCCAGCAGTCGCGGAAACCCGGGACTAAACCCAGATACGCAGTATTTT.

This clone turned up a few times. The chain links TRBV7-2 to TRBJ1-5; the D gene is possibly TRBD1 (6 bases). Trimming shortened V by 4 bases and J by 8 bases, and 6 bases separated the two germline ends. CDR1 SGHTA and CDR2 FQGNSA come from the germline V gene. The CDR3 is made up of 11 amino acids. CDR3 DNA: TGTGCCAGCAGCTCAGGGGAGCCCCAGCATTTT. Its translation: CASSSGEPQHF.

The V call is TRBV30, the J call TRBJ2-7, with D perhaps matching TRBD1 (5 bases). Germline V gene lookup returns CDR1 GTSNPN and CDR2 SVGIG (reference sequence). The CDR3 loop spans 16 amino acids. V was trimmed by 0 bases and J by 0 bases, leaving 15 bases between them. CDR3 loop: CAWSVTGSAPSYEQYF. In nucleotides, the CDR3 is TGTGCCTGGAGTGTAACAGGCTCTGCACCCTCCTACGAGCAGTACTTC.

The V gene is TRBV6-2 or TRBV6-3, the J gene TRBJ2-6; D uncertain. The CDR3 extends over 14 amino acids. V shed 0 bases and J shed 4 bases, with 4 bases lying between them. CDR1 and CDR2 (germline): MNHEY, SVGEGT. In DNA form, the CDR3 reads TGTGCCAGCAGTTACTCCTACGGGGCCAACGTCCTGACTTTC. Amino acids: CASSYSYGANVLTF.